The next 21 T cell receptor beta chains were all read from a single sample in a study of graft-versus-host responses after intestinal transplantation. These TCRs' antigens remain unknown. Sequencing was performed with immunoSEQ multiplex PCR; in TCRdb, only in-frame clones are kept and a portion is missing. Among about 70,000 clones listed, about 94% were seen once. Sequenced material: unstimulated CD8+ T cells sorted from spleen or lymph node cells, taken before intestinal transplant. The receptors were gathered from a human donor who received an intestinal transplant.

The V call is TRBV2, the J call TRBJ2-1; 7 nucleotides line up with TRBD2. Trimming took 11 bases from V and 1 from J; bases not matched to a gene: 14. Germline values: CDR1 SNHLY, CDR2 FYNNEI. This CDR3 has 16 residues. DNA of the CDR3: TGTGCCGGCCGTGGTAGCGGGCTACAATCCTACAATGAGCAGTTCTTC. It translates to CAGRGSGLQSYNEQFF.

The chain joins TRBV19 to TRBJ1-1; D remains unclear. The CDR3 covers 15 residues. Trimming took off 5 bases at V and 0 bases at J, with 13 bases between the two ends. Germline-derived CDR1 and CDR2 are LNHDA and SQIVND (reference sequence). The CDR3 DNA follows: TGTGCCAGTAGTGTGGGCCGTCTGATGAACACTGAAGCTTTCTTT. Protein: CASSVGRLMNTEAFF.

This rearrangement joins TRBV2 to TRBJ2-7; 13 nucleotides agree with TRBD2. The CDR3 extends over 15 amino acids. J was trimmed by 3 bases and V by 9 bases; bases with no gene match: 8. Per germline, CDR1 SNHLY and CDR2 FYNNEI. CDR3 loop: CASRAGLAGVYEQYF. In DNA form, the CDR3 reads TGTGCCAGTAGAGCTGGACTAGCGGGAGTCTACGAGCAGTACTTC.

The chain joins TRBV4-2 to TRBJ2-2, with TRBD2 identical over 8 bases. There are 16 residues in the CDR3. In germline, CDR1 is LGHNA, CDR2 YNFKEQ. Germline trimming cut 2 bases from V and 6 bases from J; bases unmatched to any gene: 8. The CDR3 DNA reads TGTGCCAGCAGCCAATCACTAGCGGACGGCTCCGGGGAGCTGTTTTTT. Translation: CASSQSLADGSGELFF.

The chain employs TRBV6-6 and TRBJ1-5; no clear D gene. The ends were cut back, 0 bases at V and 10 bases at J, with 10 bases in the middle. Germline CDR1 reads MNHNY; CDR2 reads SVGAGI (reference sequence). The length of the CDR3 is 13 residues. The CDR3 nucleotides read TGTGCCAGCAGTTACTCCCCAGGTACTCCCCAGCATTTT. Translating gives CASSYSPGTPQHF.

This clone appeared a single time. In DNA form, the CDR3 reads TGTGCCAGCAGCGACACCGGGACTAGGCCCTACGAGCAGTACTTC. This translates into CASSDTGTRPYEQYF. The V call is TRBV13, the J call TRBJ2-7, with TRBD2 identical over 8 bases. The CDR3 is 15 residues long. Trimming took 5 bases from V and 2 from J; bases not matched to a gene: 8. Looked up from germline, CDR1 is PRHDT and CDR2 is FYEKMQ (reference sequence).

Only one count was recorded for this clone. The chain recombines TRBV7-3 with TRBJ2-5; no clear D gene. Per the germline V gene, CDR1 is SGHTA and CDR2 is FQGTGA. The CDR3 runs to 12 residues. V was clipped by 1 base and J by 6 bases, with 6 bases between them. The DNA for the CDR3 is TGTGCCAGCAGCTTAATAAGGAAGACCCAGTACTTC. Encoded protein: CASSLIRKTQYF.

The chain combines TRBV4-1 with TRBJ2-7; 7 bases are shared with TRBD1. CDR1 is MGHRA, CDR2 YSYEKL, per germline. Trimming at V came to 0 bases and at J to 3 bases, leaving 14 bases not matched to a gene. The CDR3 is 18 residues long. This CDR3 reads CASSQDDSPDRVNYEQYF. The CDR3 bases are TGCGCCAGCAGCCAAGATGATTCACCTGACAGGGTAAACTACGAGCAGTACTTC.

V gene TRBV28 combines with J gene TRBJ1-3, with D perhaps matching TRBD1 (5 bases). The CDR3 is 16 residues long. CDR1 and CDR2 from the germline V gene are MDHEN and SYDVKM. V was pared by 3 bases and J by 0 bases, with 12 bases between. DNA for the CDR3: TGTGCCAGCAGTTTTTCGGGGGAGAGCTCTGGAAACACCATATATTTT. Translated: CASSFSGESSGNTIYF.

The chain recombines TRBV6-5 with TRBJ1-3; D not resolved. CDR1 is MNHEY, CDR2 SVGAGI, per germline. The ends were cut back, 8 bases at V and 0 bases at J, with 11 bases in the middle. The CDR3 extends over 14 amino acids. CDR3 in DNA: TGTGCCAGCTCGAACCGACGCTCTGGAAACACCATATATTTT. Protein: CASSNRRSGNTIYF.

V usage is TRBV5-1 and J usage is TRBJ1-1, with 7 bases aligning to TRBD1. This CDR3 has 15 residues. Germline CDR1 is SGHRS and CDR2 is YFSETQ. Trimming cost V 3 bases and J 0 bases; bases outside gene matches: 5. The CDR3 DNA is TGCGCCAGCAGCTCTACAGGGGAGGTGAACACTGAAGCTTTCTTT. It translates to CASSSTGEVNTEAFF.

The chain has TRBV5-8 and TRBJ1-2, with D perhaps matching TRBD1 (6 bases). Germline lookup yields CDR1 SGHTS and CDR2 YDEGEE. V lost 4 bases and J lost 7, with 11 bases in between. The CDR3 loop spans 12 amino acids. The CDR3 coding sequence is TGTGCCAGCAGCAAGACAGGTGGTGGCTACACCTTC. It yields the protein CASSKTGGGYTF.

This clone showed up just a few times. The rearrangement uses TRBV5-1 and TRBJ2-6; D is possibly TRBD2 (7 bases). The germline V gene has CDR1 SGHRS and CDR2 YFSETQ. The CDR3 consists of 18 residues. The germline V and J ends were trimmed by 1 base and 0 bases, with 14 bases remaining between them. CDR3 bases: TGCGCCAGCAGCTTGCTTGGGGGGGCAGGCTCTGGGGCCAACGTCCTGACTTTC. Encoded protein: CASSLLGGAGSGANVLTF.

The chain uses TRBV27 and TRBJ2-5, with 12 bases identical to TRBD2. The CDR3 loop spans 14 amino acids. V trimming: 5 bases; J trimming: 11 bases; junction bases outside the gene matches: 9. Germline lookup yields CDR1 MNHEY and CDR2 SMNVEV (reference sequence). The CDR3 coding sequence is TGTGCCAGCAGTACACTAGCGGGGGGCGACGGGCAGTACTTC. This gives the protein CASSTLAGGDGQYF.

The CDR3 sequence is CASSQELQYTF. CDR3 DNA: TGCGCCAGCAGCCAAGAGTTACAGTACACCTTC. The chain links TRBV4-1 to TRBJ1-2; D uncertain. This CDR3 is 11 amino acids long. Looked up from germline, CDR1 is MGHRA and CDR2 is YSYEKL. Between the trimmed V and J ends, which lost 0 bases and 11 bases, there was a span of 7 bases.

The J gene is TRBJ2-7, the V gene TRBV5-5; weak D call: TRBD1 (5 bases). Germline values: CDR1 SGHKS, CDR2 YYEKEE (reference sequence). CDR3 length: 14 amino acids. The V end lost 0 bases, the J end lost 2 bases, and 9 bases lay between the germline ends. The CDR3 DNA reads as TGTGCCAGCAGCTTGGAGGGGATTCCCTACGAGCAGTACTTC. Its translation is CASSLEGIPYEQYF.

This sequence joins TRBV7-9 and TRBJ2-3; D might be TRBD1 (6 bases). V shed 2 bases and J shed 0 bases, with 9 bases lying between them. Germline CDR1 reads SEHNR; CDR2 reads FQNEAQ (reference sequence). The CDR3 sequence is 15 residues long. The CDR3 region is CASSLWTDSTDTQYF. The CDR3 bases are TGTGCCAGCAGCTTATGGACAGACAGCACAGATACGCAGTATTTT.

The rearrangement uses TRBV6-6 and TRBJ2-3; D unclear. The V end was cut by 6 bases, the J end by 5 bases, with 21 bases between. In germline, CDR1 is MNHNY, CDR2 SVGAGI (reference sequence). The CDR3 loop spans 16 amino acids. This chain's CDR3 is CASSPGMGIWGDTQYF. For the CDR3, the DNA is TGTGCCAGCAGCCCCGGAATGGGGATCTGGGGAGATACGCAGTATTTT.

The chain combines TRBV19 with TRBJ2-4, with D uncertain. CDR1 LNHDA and CDR2 SQIVND come from the germline V gene (reference sequence). With 1 base removed from V and 0 bases from J, the gap between germline ends came to 10 bases. The CDR3 is 16 residues long. The CDR3 here is CASSIGAALAKNIQYF. CDR3 DNA: TGTGCCAGTAGTATAGGGGCAGCCCTAGCCAAAAACATTCAGTACTTC.

The chain employs TRBV7-6 and TRBJ2-1; D is perhaps TRBD1 or TRBD2 (6 bases each). Looked up from germline, CDR1 is SGHVS and CDR2 is FNYEAQ. The length of the CDR3 is 14 residues. The V end lost 5 bases, the J end lost 4 bases, and 12 bases lay between the germline ends. The CDR3 here is CASSPEGVYNEQFF. In nucleotides, the CDR3 is TGTGCCAGCAGCCCGGAGGGGGTTTACAATGAGCAGTTCTTC.

The chain uses TRBV10-3 and TRBJ2-7; 8 bases agree with TRBD2. CDR3 length equals 16 residues. Trimming at V came to 4 bases and at J to 3 bases, leaving 11 bases not matched to a gene. Germline V lookup: CDR1 ENHRY, CDR2 SYGVKD. CDR3 DNA sequence: TGTGCCATCAGTGGAAGCCTACTAGCGGACCGCTACGAGCAGTACTTC. This encodes CAISGSLLADRYEQYF.